This T cell receptor (beta chain) came from a study of cytomegalovirus exposure and HLA in healthy donors. Study in general: Earlier results showed 90 million to 130 million unique TCR beta sequences derived from about 179 million T cells. Study results and limitations: About 90% or about 30% of the time was how often most TCR beta V segments were productive, according to an earlier analysis.

As to this clone: What it binds is unknown.

Researchers ran the PCR with 60 Vbeta and 13 Jbeta primers. Clones were sequenced by immunoSEQ multiplex PCR, and TCRdb holds only the in-frame ones, with some missing. The data show more than 85,000 clones, more than 80% seen once. Healthy people donating bone marrow made up the donors. CDR1 is SGHRS, CDR2 YFSETQ, per germline. The CDR3 loop spans 14 amino acids. V trimming: 4 bases; J trimming: 2 bases; junction bases outside the gene matches: 3. The sample consisted of PBMCs. This clonotype originated in a man between 18 and 29 years old in good health and CMV-seronegative. The chain links TRBV5-1 to TRBJ1-3; 7 bases match TRBD1. CDR3 residues: CASSKGATGNTIYF. CDR3 DNA sequence: TGCGCCAGCAGCAAGGGGGCTACTGGAAACACCATATATTTT.